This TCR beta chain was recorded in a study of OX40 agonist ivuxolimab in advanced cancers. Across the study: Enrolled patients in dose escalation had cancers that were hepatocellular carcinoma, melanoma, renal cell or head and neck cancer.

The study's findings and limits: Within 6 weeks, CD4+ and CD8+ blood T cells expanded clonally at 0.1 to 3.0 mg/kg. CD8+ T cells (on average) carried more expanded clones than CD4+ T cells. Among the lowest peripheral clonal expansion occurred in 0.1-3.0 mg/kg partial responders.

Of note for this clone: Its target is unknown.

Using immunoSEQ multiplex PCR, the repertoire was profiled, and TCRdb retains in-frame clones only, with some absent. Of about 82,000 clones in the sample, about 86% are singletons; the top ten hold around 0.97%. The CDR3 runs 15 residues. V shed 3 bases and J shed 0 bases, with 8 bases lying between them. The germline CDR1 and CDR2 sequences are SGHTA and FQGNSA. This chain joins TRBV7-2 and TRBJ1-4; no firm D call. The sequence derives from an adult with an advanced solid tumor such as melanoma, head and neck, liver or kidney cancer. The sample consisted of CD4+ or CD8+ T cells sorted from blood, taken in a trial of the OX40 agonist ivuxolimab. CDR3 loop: CASSFRHATNEKLFF. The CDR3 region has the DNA TGTGCCAGCAGCTTCAGACACGCAACTAATGAAAAACTGTTTTTT.